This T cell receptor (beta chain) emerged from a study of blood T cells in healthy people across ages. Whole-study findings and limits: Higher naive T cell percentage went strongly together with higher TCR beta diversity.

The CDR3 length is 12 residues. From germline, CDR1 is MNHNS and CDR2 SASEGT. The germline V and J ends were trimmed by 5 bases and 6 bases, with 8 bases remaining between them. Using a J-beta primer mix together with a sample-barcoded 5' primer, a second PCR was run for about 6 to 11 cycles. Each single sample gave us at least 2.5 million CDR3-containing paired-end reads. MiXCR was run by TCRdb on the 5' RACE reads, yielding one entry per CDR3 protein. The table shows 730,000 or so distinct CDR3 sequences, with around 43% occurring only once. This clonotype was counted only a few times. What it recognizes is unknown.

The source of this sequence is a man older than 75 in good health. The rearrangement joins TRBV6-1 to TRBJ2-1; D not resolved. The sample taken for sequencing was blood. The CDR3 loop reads CASSSVVNEQFF. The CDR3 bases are TGTGCCAGCAGTTCGGTGGTCAATGAGCAGTTCTTC.